The T cell receptor beta chain described here comes from a study of shared clonotypes between healthy human individuals. Comment on this clone: No antigen is known for it.

The CDR3 is made up of 13 amino acids. Germline assignment: CDR1 LGHNT and CDR2 FRNRAP. Trimming removed 6 bases from V and 4 bases from J; junction bases left unmatched: 4. General study findings and limits: Clonotypes shared by all four sorted-subset donors had higher generation probabilities than non-shared clonotypes. Clonotype sharing across several donors was observed for 4.5% to 6.5% of naive CD4 clonotypes.

Profiling relied on immunoSEQ multiplex PCR, and the TCRdb table lists in-frame clones only, not all of them. The table shows roughly 1 million clones, with roughly 75% occurring only once. V is TRBV12-5 and J is TRBJ1-2; 8 bases match TRBD1. Sequences were obtained from memory CD4+ T cells sorted from blood. Described subset: CD45RA-negative fraction. The clonotype comes from a young man in good health. DNA for the CDR3: TGTGCTAGTGGGACAGGGGTGGTCTATGGCTACACCTTC. Protein product: CASGTGVVYGYTF.